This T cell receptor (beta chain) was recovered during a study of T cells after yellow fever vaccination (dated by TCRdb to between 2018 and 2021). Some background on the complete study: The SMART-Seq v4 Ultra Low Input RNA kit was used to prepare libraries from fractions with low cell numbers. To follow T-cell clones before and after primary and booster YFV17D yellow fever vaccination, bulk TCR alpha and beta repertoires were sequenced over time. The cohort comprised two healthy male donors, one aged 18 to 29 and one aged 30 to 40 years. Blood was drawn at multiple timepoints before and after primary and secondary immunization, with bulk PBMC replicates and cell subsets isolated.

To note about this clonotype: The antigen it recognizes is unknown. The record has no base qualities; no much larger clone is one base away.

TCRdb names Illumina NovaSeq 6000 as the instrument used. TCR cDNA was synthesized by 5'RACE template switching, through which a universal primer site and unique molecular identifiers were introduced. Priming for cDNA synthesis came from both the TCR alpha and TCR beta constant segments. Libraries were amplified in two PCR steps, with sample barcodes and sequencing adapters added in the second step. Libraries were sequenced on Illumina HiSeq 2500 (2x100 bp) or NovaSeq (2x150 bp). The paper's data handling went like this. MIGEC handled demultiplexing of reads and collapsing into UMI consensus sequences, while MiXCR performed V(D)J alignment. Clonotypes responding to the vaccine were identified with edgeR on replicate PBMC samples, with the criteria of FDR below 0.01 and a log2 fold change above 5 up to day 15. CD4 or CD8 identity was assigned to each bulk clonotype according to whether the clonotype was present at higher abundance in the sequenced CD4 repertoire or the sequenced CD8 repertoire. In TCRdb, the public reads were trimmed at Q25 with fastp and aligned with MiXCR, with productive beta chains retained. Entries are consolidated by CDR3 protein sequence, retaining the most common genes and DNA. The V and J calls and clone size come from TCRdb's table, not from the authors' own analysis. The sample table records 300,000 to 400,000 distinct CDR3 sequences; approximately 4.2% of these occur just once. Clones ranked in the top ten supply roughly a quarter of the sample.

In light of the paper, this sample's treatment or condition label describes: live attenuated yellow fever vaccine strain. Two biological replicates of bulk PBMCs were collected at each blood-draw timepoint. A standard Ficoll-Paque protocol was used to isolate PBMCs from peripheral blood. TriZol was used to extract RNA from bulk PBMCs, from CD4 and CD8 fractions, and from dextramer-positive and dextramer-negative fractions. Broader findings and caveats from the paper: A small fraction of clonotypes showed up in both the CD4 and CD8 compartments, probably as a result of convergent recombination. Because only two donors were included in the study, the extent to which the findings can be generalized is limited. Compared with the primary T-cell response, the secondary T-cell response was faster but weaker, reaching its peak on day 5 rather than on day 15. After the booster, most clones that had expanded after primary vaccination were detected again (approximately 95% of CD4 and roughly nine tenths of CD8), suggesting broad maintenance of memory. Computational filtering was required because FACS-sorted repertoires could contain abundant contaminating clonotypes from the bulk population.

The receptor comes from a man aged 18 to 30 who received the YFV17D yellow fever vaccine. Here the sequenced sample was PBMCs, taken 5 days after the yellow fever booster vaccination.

CDR3 protein: CASTAGTGDFEQYF. DNA sequence: TGTGCCAGCACCGCCGGGACAGGGGATTTCGAGCAGTACTTC. This chain is built from TRBV12-3 or TRBV12-4 and TRBJ2-7, with 10 bases matching TRBD1. The CDR3 runs 14 residues from the cysteine to the phenylalanine. The only DNA kept is the CDR3, 42 bases in frame from the first base. Trimming takes 7 bases off V and 6 bases off J; junction bases not matched to a gene: 9.